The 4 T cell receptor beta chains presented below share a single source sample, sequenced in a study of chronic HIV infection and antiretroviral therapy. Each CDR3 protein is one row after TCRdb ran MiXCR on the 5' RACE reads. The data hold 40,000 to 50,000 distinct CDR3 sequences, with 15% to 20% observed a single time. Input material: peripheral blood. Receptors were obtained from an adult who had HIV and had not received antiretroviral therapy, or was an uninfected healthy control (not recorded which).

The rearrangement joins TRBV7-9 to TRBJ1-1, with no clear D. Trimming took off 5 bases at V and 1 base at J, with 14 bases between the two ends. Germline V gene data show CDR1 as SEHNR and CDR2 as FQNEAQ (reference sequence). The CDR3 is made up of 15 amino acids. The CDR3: CASSPLVVRNTEAFF. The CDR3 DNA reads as TGTGCCAGCAGCCCCCTAGTAGTACGGAACACTGAAGCTTTCTTT.

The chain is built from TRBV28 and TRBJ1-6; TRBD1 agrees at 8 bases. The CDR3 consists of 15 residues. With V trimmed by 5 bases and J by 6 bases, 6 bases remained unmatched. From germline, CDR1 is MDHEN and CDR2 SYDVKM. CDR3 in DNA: TGTGCCAGCAGTGGCAACACAGGGGGTAATTCACCCCTCCACTTT. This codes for CASSGNTGGNSPLHF.

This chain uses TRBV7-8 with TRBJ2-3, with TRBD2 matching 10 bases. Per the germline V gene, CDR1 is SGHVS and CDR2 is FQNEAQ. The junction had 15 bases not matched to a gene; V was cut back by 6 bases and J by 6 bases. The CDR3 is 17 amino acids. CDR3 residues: CASRLPGPSGSPDTQYF. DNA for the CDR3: TGTGCCAGCAGACTACCGGGTCCTAGCGGGAGTCCCGATACGCAGTATTTT.

CDR3 sequence reads: CASSPGPREGYYEQYF. CDR3 sequence (DNA): TGTGCCAGCTCACCGGGGCCTCGGGAGGGTTACTACGAGCAGTACTTC. The gene calls are TRBV18 and TRBJ2-7; TRBD2 aligns across 8 bases. The CDR3 has 16 amino acids. After removal of 3 bases from V and 3 bases from J, the junction contained 10 bases not matched to a gene. Germline V CDR1 and CDR2: KGHSH, LQKENI.